A single sample gave rise to the 15 T cell receptor beta chains below, sequenced in a study of blood T cell repertoires in COVID-19. Generated by immunoSEQ multiplex PCR, the TCRdb table keeps only in-frame clones and is missing some. The table has about 400,000 clones, approximately 88% seen once; the top ten hold approximately 2.1%. The sample consisted of PBMCs or T cells enriched from blood (not recorded which). These receptors were obtained from a woman aged 40 to 50 with acute COVID-19.

The rearrangement uses TRBV29-1 and TRBJ2-7, with 7 bases fitting TRBD1. J gave up 6 bases and V 0 bases, and 11 bases lay outside the gene matches. The CDR3 has 15 residues. CDR1 and CDR2 from the germline V gene are SQVTM and ANQGSEA. CDR3 bases: TGCAGCGTTGAAGATACTGGGCAGGGGGTCCGCGAGCAGTACTTC. This sequence encodes CSVEDTGQGVREQYF.

This clone is labeled medium-sized (0.01 to 0.1%). The V gene is TRBV5-5, the J gene TRBJ1-1; D is unresolved. Trimming cost V 2 bases and J 0 bases, with 8 bases left between them. The CDR3 runs to 14 residues. Germline V gene lookup returns CDR1 SGHKS and CDR2 YYEKEE (reference sequence). The CDR3 DNA reads TGTGCCAGCAGCTTACAGCGGATGAACACTGAAGCTTTCTTT. This codes for CASSLQRMNTEAFF.

This chain links TRBV9 with TRBJ1-2; maybe TRBD1 (5 bases). Trimming pared 1 base from V and 6 bases from J, leaving 10 bases between. This CDR3 has 13 residues. Germline loops: CDR1 SGDLS, CDR2 YYNGEE. In DNA, the CDR3 is TGTGCCAGCAGCGTACAGGGCAATGATGGCTACACCTTC. Its translation is CASSVQGNDGYTF.

DNA of the CDR3: TGTGCCAGCAGCCAGTTACAGGGGACAGCTGGAAACACCATATATTTT. Amino acids: CASSQLQGTAGNTIYF. V and J are TRBV3-1 (or the pseudogene TRBV3-2) and TRBJ1-3; 7 nucleotides match TRBD1. This CDR3 is 16 amino acids long. The junction had 7 bases not matched to a gene; V was cut back by 3 bases and J by 2 bases. The germline CDR1 and CDR2 sequences are LGHDT and YNNKEL (reference sequence).

This chain links TRBV30 with TRBJ1-3; D unresolved. The V gene's germline CDR1 is GTSNPN and CDR2 SVGIG (reference sequence). The V end lost 1 base, the J end lost 9 bases, and 7 bases lay between the germline ends. The CDR3 has 11 residues. The CDR3 bases are TGTGCCTGGAGTGCGGGTATCACCATATATTTT. Protein sequence: CAWSAGITIYF.

The CDR3 region has the DNA TGTGCCAGCAGCTTAGTGCCGTCAGGGTACAATGAGCAGTTCTTC. Translation gives CASSLVPSGYNEQFF. V is TRBV7-2 and J is TRBJ2-1; D might be TRBD1 (5 bases). Germline lookup yields CDR1 SGHTA and CDR2 FQGNSA. The CDR3 runs 15 residues. V lost 1 base and J lost 4, with 11 bases in between.

The chain couples TRBV19 to TRBJ1-1; tentative D call: TRBD1 (5 bases). V was clipped by 6 bases and J by 3 bases, with 17 bases between them. There are 15 residues in the CDR3. CDR1 LNHDA and CDR2 SQIVND come from the germline V gene (reference sequence). The CDR3 sequence is CASSLSVDTYTEAFF. CDR3 DNA sequence: TGTGCCAGTAGCCTCAGCGTGGACACATACACTGAAGCTTTCTTT.

V gene TRBV15 combines with J gene TRBJ1-5; 8 positions match TRBD1. Germline V CDR1 and CDR2: LNHNV, YYDKDF (reference sequence). CDR3 size: 15 residues. J gave up 3 bases and V 0 bases, and 1 base lay outside the gene matches. The CDR3 here is CATSREDRDNQPQHF. CDR3 nucleotide sequence: TGTGCCACCAGCAGAGAGGACAGGGACAATCAGCCCCAGCATTTT.

This chain joins TRBV15 and TRBJ2-3; the D gene is possibly TRBD1 (5 bases). CDR3 length: 16 residues. The ends were cut back, 2 bases at V and 1 base at J, with 13 bases in the middle. Germline V gene sequence: CDR1 LNHNV, CDR2 YYDKDF (reference sequence). The CDR3 sequence is CATSRTQGRGTDTQYF. DNA for the CDR3: TGTGCCACCAGCAGAACCCAGGGTAGAGGCACAGATACGCAGTATTTT.

The genes are TRBV18 and TRBJ1-2; 10 bases fit TRBD1. Germline V gives CDR1 KGHSH, CDR2 LQKENI. The CDR3 runs 13 residues. V gave up 4 bases and J gave up 6 bases; unmatched junction bases: 2. The CDR3 protein is CASSRQGADGYTF. The DNA of the CDR3 is TGTGCCAGCTCACGACAGGGGGCCGATGGCTACACCTTC.

In the case of this clone: The same CDR3 is also encoded by other DNA sequences in this sample. This chain connects TRBV6-5 to TRBJ2-1, with 11 bases lining up with TRBD1. The V segment lost 0 bases and the J segment 2 bases; nucleotides outside the gene matches: 0. There are 16 residues in the CDR3. Germline CDR1 reads MNHEY; CDR2 reads SVGAGI. CDR3 coding DNA: TGTGCCAGCAGTTACTCGGACAGGGGGCCCTACAATGAGCAGTTCTTC. Protein sequence: CASSYSDRGPYNEQFF.

The chain couples TRBV11-3 to TRBJ1-6; D is ambiguous. Germline V gives CDR1 SGHNT, CDR2 YENEEA. V lost 1 base, J lost 10 bases, and 8 bases lay in between. The CDR3 consists of 13 residues. Here the CDR3 DNA reads TGTGCCAGCAGCTTAGGTCGGTACTCACCCCTCCACTTT. The encoded protein is CASSLGRYSPLHF.

The rearrangement links TRBV7-9 to TRBJ1-4; the match to TRBD1 covers 9 bases. The V segment lost 1 base and the J segment 5 bases; nucleotides outside the gene matches: 5. Looked up from germline, CDR1 is SEHNR and CDR2 is FQNEAQ (reference sequence). This CDR3 comprises 16 residues. CDR3 loop: CASSLGDRARNEKLFF. For the CDR3, the DNA is TGTGCCAGCAGCTTAGGGGACAGGGCCAGGAATGAAAAACTGTTTTTT.

This chain uses TRBV5-1 with TRBJ2-7, with D tentatively TRBD2 (5 bases). V was cut by 0 bases and J by 6 bases, with 13 bases left in between. CDR1 and CDR2 (germline): SGHRS, YFSETQ. The length of the CDR3 is 14 residues. The DNA of the CDR3 is TGCGCCAGCAGCTTGGTGGCGGGTTCGATCGAGCAGTACTTC. It is translated as CASSLVAGSIEQYF.

This chain connects TRBV25-1 to TRBJ1-2, with a possible D match to TRBD1 (6 bases). The CDR3 contains 14 residues. Trimming removed 3 bases from V and 8 bases from J, with 16 bases in between. Germline V lookup: CDR1 MGHDK, CDR2 SYGVNS. In DNA form, the CDR3 reads TGTGCCAGCAGTGATTCCCTGGACAGTCGGGGCTACACCTTC. Translated, it gives CASSDSLDSRGYTF.